These T cell receptor beta chains were read from a single sample in a study of cytomegalovirus exposure and HLA in healthy donors. Clones were sequenced by immunoSEQ multiplex PCR, and TCRdb holds only the in-frame ones, with some missing. In the table there are 140,000 or so clones, around 75% of which are singletons. Sample: PBMCs. These receptors originate from a female donor in good health and CMV-seronegative. Each CDR3 is given with its conserved first and last residue. D genes are given only for firm matches. Part of the rows lack a size; the others show once, few, many or a class for expanded clones.

J gene: TRBJ1-1; clone size: few; V gene: TRBV27; D gene: TRBD1; CDR3 protein: CASSPDRGKAFF; CDR3 DNA: TGTGCCAGCAGTCCCGACAGGGGGAAGGCTTTCTTT
J gene: TRBJ2-7; clone size: .; V gene: TRBV5-1; D gene: TRBD2; CDR3 protein: CASSPGGLAGDYEQYF; CDR3 DNA: TGCGCCAGCAGCCCCGGGGGTCTAGCGGGAGACTACGAGCAGTACTTC
J gene: TRBJ1-2; clone size: .; V gene: TRBV4-1; D gene: .; CDR3 protein: CASSHPTQGASVYGYTF; CDR3 DNA: TGCGCCAGCAGCCACCCTACCCAGGGCGCTTCGGTCTATGGCTACACCTTC
J gene: TRBJ2-5; clone size: .; V gene: TRBV11-1; D gene: .; CDR3 protein: CASSLAEVQETQYF; CDR3 DNA: TGTGCCAGCAGCTTAGCGGAGGTCCAAGAGACCCAGTACTTC
J gene: TRBJ1-1; clone size: few; V gene: TRBV9; D gene: .; CDR3 protein: CASSVGSRMNTEAFF; CDR3 DNA: TGTGCCAGCAGCGTTGGCAGTCGTATGAACACTGAAGCTTTCTTT
J gene: TRBJ2-7; clone size: .; V gene: TRBV6-1; D gene: TRBD2; CDR3 protein: CASSGSGGYEQYF; CDR3 DNA: TGTGCCAGCAGTGGTAGCGGGGGCTACGAGCAGTACTTC
J gene: TRBJ2-3; clone size: few; V gene: TRBV15; D gene: .; CDR3 protein: CATSRAKPKTDTQYF; CDR3 DNA: TGTGCCACCAGCAGAGCTAAACCCAAGACAGATACGCAGTATTTT
J gene: TRBJ1-1; clone size: .; V gene: TRBV5-1; D gene: .; CDR3 protein: CASSLGHANTEAFF; CDR3 DNA: TGCGCCAGCAGCTTGGGGCACGCGAACACTGAAGCTTTCTTT
J gene: TRBJ2-7; clone size: .; V gene: TRBV29-1; D gene: .; CDR3 protein: CSAEGVAGLTYEQYF; CDR3 DNA: TGCAGCGCCGAAGGCGTGGCAGGTCTCACCTACGAGCAGTACTTC
J gene: TRBJ1-2; clone size: few; V gene: TRBV5-6; D gene: TRBD1; CDR3 protein: CASSPGTAYGYTF; CDR3 DNA: TGTGCCAGCAGCCCTGGGACAGCCTATGGCTACACCTTC
J gene: TRBJ2-7; clone size: .; V gene: TRBV7-9; D gene: TRBD2; CDR3 protein: CASSLTSGSSYEQYF; CDR3 DNA: TGTGCCAGCAGCTTAACTAGCGGGAGCTCCTACGAGCAGTACTTC
J gene: TRBJ1-2; clone size: .; V gene: TRBV9; D gene: .; CDR3 protein: CASSVSSVAYGYTF; CDR3 DNA: TGTGCCAGCAGCGTATCGTCCGTAGCCTATGGCTACACCTTC
J gene: TRBJ2-7; clone size: .; V gene: TRBV5-1; D gene: TRBD1; CDR3 protein: CASSRGPSDEQYF; CDR3 DNA: TGCGCCAGCAGCAGGGGGCCGTCTGACGAGCAGTACTTC
J gene: TRBJ2-7; clone size: .; V gene: TRBV28; D gene: TRBD1; CDR3 protein: CASSLGTAYEQYF; CDR3 DNA: TGTGCCAGCAGTTTAGGGACAGCCTACGAGCAGTACTTC
J gene: TRBJ1-1; clone size: .; V gene: TRBV19; D gene: TRBD1; CDR3 protein: CASSATGGTEAFF; CDR3 DNA: TGTGCCAGTAGTGCGACAGGGGGAACTGAAGCTTTCTTT
J gene: TRBJ1-1; clone size: .; V gene: TRBV7-9; D gene: TRBD1; CDR3 protein: CASSGPGTANTEAFF; CDR3 DNA: TGTGCCAGCAGCGGACCCGGGACAGCGAACACTGAAGCTTTCTTT
J gene: TRBJ1-5; clone size: .; V gene: TRBV10-3; D gene: .; CDR3 protein: CAISGPGAGDSNQPQHF; CDR3 DNA: TGTGCCATCAGTGGGCCAGGGGCAGGTGATAGCAATCAGCCCCAGCATTTT
J gene: TRBJ2-3; clone size: .; V gene: TRBV5-6; D gene: TRBD2; CDR3 protein: CASSRSVAGPTDTQYF; CDR3 DNA: TGTGCCAGCAGCCGCTCGGTAGCGGGACCCACAGATACGCAGTATTTT
J gene: TRBJ1-5; clone size: once; V gene: TRBV6-6; D gene: .; CDR3 protein: CASSNYKEQPQHF; CDR3 DNA: TGTGCCAGCAGTAACTACAAGGAGCAGCCCCAGCATTTT
J gene: TRBJ1-2; clone size: .; V gene: TRBV19; D gene: TRBD1; CDR3 protein: CASGPGGPYGYTF; CDR3 DNA: TGTGCCAGCGGACCAGGGGGGCCCTATGGCTACACCTTC
J gene: TRBJ1-1; clone size: .; V gene: TRBV19; D gene: .; CDR3 protein: CASSMDTNTEAFF; CDR3 DNA: TGTGCCAGTAGTATGGACACGAACACTGAAGCTTTCTTT
J gene: TRBJ1-5; clone size: .; V gene: TRBV18; D gene: TRBD1; CDR3 protein: CASSREPGQGSSQPQHF; CDR3 DNA: TGTGCCAGCTCGCGCGAACCGGGACAGGGGTCTAGTCAGCCCCAGCATTTT
J gene: TRBJ1-2; clone size: .; V gene: TRBV6-5; D gene: TRBD1; CDR3 protein: CASSRSGQGVGYTF; CDR3 DNA: TGTGCCAGCAGCCGATCAGGACAGGGGGTTGGCTACACCTTC
J gene: TRBJ1-1; clone size: .; V gene: TRBV29-1; D gene: .; CDR3 protein: CSVVQLNTEAFF; CDR3 DNA: TGCAGCGTTGTACAACTGAACACTGAAGCTTTCTTT
J gene: TRBJ1-6; clone size: .; V gene: TRBV6-1; D gene: .; CDR3 protein: CASRQGSSYNSPLHF; CDR3 DNA: TGTGCCAGCAGGCAGGGCAGCTCCTATAATTCACCCCTCCACTTT
J gene: TRBJ2-7; clone size: .; V gene: TRBV6-1; D gene: .; CDR3 protein: CASGLGGTYEQYF; CDR3 DNA: TGTGCCAGCGGACTAGGGGGGACCTACGAGCAGTACTTC
J gene: TRBJ2-3; clone size: .; V gene: TRBV15; D gene: TRBD2; CDR3 protein: CATSRTSGRLTDTQYF; CDR3 DNA: TGTGCCACCAGCAGGACTAGCGGGAGGCTCACAGATACGCAGTATTTT
J gene: TRBJ1-1; clone size: .; V gene: TRBV6-5; D gene: TRBD1; CDR3 protein: CASSRGQGNTEAFF; CDR3 DNA: TGTGCCAGCAGCCGGGGACAGGGGAACACTGAAGCTTTCTTT
J gene: TRBJ2-1; clone size: few; V gene: TRBV18; D gene: TRBD2; CDR3 protein: CASSPPLAVNNEQFF; CDR3 DNA: TGTGCCAGCTCACCACCACTAGCGGTCAACAATGAGCAGTTCTTC
J gene: TRBJ1-1; clone size: .; V gene: TRBV4-1; D gene: .; CDR3 protein: CASSQDTQVNILTEAFF; CDR3 DNA: TGCGCCAGCAGCCAAGATACCCAGGTCAACATCTTGACTGAAGCTTTCTTT
J gene: TRBJ1-1; clone size: .; V gene: TRBV29-1; D gene: .; CDR3 protein: CSLTVGGTEAFF; CDR3 DNA: TGCAGCCTGACCGTGGGGGGAACTGAAGCTTTCTTT
J gene: TRBJ2-5; clone size: .; V gene: TRBV7-9; D gene: .; CDR3 protein: CASSLGTANQETQYF; CDR3 DNA: TGTGCCAGCAGCTTAGGGACAGCAAACCAAGAGACCCAGTACTTC
J gene: TRBJ1-2; clone size: .; V gene: TRBV7-9; D gene: .; CDR3 protein: CASSNSQRDYGYTF; CDR3 DNA: TGTGCCAGCAGCAACTCACAGAGAGACTATGGCTACACCTTC
J gene: TRBJ1-5; clone size: .; V gene: TRBV19; D gene: .; CDR3 protein: CASLRTGGHQPQHF; CDR3 DNA: TGTGCCAGCCTAAGGACGGGGGGACATCAGCCCCAGCATTTT
J gene: TRBJ1-5; clone size: few; V gene: TRBV28; D gene: TRBD1; CDR3 protein: CASSPGTVGLWGSNQPQHF; CDR3 DNA: TGTGCCAGCAGTCCGGGGACAGTGGGTTTGTGGGGGAGCAATCAGCCCCAGCATTTT
J gene: TRBJ2-6; clone size: once; V gene: TRBV9; D gene: TRBD1; CDR3 protein: CASSVGQGVVSGANVLTF; CDR3 DNA: TGTGCCAGCAGCGTAGGACAGGGGGTAGTCTCTGGGGCCAACGTCCTGACTTTC
J gene: TRBJ1-3; clone size: .; V gene: TRBV6-6; D gene: TRBD1; CDR3 protein: CASSSTGGGNTIYF; CDR3 DNA: TGTGCCAGCAGTTCGACAGGGGGAGGAAACACCATATATTTT
J gene: TRBJ1-1; clone size: .; V gene: TRBV7-2; D gene: .; CDR3 protein: CASSLAQVTTNTEAFF; CDR3 DNA: TGTGCCAGCAGCTTAGCGCAAGTCACTACGAACACTGAAGCTTTCTTT
J gene: TRBJ2-7; clone size: .; V gene: TRBV7-9; D gene: .; CDR3 protein: CASSSRETYEQYF; CDR3 DNA: TGTGCCAGCAGTTCCCGGGAAACCTACGAGCAGTACTTC
J gene: TRBJ2-7; clone size: .; V gene: TRBV28; D gene: .; CDR3 protein: CATGGRTLTYEQYF; CDR3 DNA: TGTGCCACCGGCGGCAGAACCCTAACTTACGAGCAGTACTTC
J gene: TRBJ2-5; clone size: .; V gene: TRBV4-2; D gene: .; CDR3 protein: CASSQVVGFREETQYF; CDR3 DNA: TGTGCCAGCAGCCAAGTCGTTGGGTTTCGGGAAGAGACCCAGTACTTC